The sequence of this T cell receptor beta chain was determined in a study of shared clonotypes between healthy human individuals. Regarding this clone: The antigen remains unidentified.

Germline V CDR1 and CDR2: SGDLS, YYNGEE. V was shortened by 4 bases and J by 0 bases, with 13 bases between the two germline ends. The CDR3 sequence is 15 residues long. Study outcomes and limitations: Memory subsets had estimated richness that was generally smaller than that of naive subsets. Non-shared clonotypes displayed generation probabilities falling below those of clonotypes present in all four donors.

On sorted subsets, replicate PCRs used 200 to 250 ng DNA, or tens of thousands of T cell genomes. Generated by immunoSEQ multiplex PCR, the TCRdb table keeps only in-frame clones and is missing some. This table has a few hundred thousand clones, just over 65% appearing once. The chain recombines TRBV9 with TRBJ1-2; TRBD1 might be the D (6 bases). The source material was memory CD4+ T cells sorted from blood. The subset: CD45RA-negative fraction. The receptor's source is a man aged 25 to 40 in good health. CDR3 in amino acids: CASSSRGQANYGYTF. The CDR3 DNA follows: TGTGCCAGCAGCTCCAGGGGCCAAGCTAACTATGGCTACACCTTC.